This section outlines one T cell receptor (beta chain) sequence together with its context. Under the authors' procedure: Amplified reference gene primers provided the basis for estimating nucleated cell counts. The data were produced by immunoSEQ multiplex PCR, yet TCRdb's version contains in-frame clones alone and is incomplete. V and J calls and clone size are copied from that table; D and trimming were computed from the DNA. Of under 300,000 clones in the sample, about 89% are singletons; the top ten hold about 0.94%. The data are from a study of blood T cell repertoires in COVID-19. Overall study context: The United States, Italy and Spain provided the acute and convalescent COVID-19 samples. From T cells, B-cell-depleted T cells, or PBMCs came the material, which was cDNA or gDNA.

There are 16 residues in the CDR3. Germline CDR1 and CDR2: LGHDT and YNNKEL (reference sequence). Between the trimmed V and J ends, which lost 0 bases and 10 bases, there was a span of 19 bases. The sequence came from a middle-aged woman who had recovered from COVID-19. The sequenced material came from peripheral blood. The J gene is TRBJ2-1, the V gene TRBV3-1 (or the pseudogene TRBV3-2); D ambiguous. The CDR3 loop reads CASSQDRVIWLEEQFF. CDR3 nucleotide sequence: TGTGCCAGCAGCCAAGATCGGGTAATCTGGTTGGAGGAGCAGTTCTTC.